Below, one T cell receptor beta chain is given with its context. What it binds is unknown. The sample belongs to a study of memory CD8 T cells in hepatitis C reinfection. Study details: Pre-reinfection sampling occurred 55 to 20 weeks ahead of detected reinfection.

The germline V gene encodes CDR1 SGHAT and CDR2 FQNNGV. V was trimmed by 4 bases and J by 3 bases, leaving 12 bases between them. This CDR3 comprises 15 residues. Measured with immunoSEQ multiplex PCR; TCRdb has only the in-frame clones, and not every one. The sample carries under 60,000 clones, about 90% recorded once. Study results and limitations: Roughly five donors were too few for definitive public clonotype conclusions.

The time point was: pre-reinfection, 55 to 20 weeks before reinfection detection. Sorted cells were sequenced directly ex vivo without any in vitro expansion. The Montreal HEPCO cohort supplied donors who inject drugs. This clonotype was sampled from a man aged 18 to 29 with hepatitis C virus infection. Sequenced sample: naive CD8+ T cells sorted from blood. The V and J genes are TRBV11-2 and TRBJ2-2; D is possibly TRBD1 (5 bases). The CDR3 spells CASSSAGSYTGELFF. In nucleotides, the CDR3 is TGTGCCAGCAGCTCCGCAGGGTCGTACACCGGGGAGCTGTTTTTT.